The 26 T cell receptor beta chains given below trace back to one sample, sequenced in a study of CD8+ T cells in alopecia areata. Regarding treatment: oral pan-JAK inhibitor, 5-10 mg twice daily. Extraction and reverse transcription of RNA yielded cDNA as the sequencing template. Libraries were prepared by immunoSEQ multiplex PCR; TCRdb keeps only in-frame clonotypes and omits some of them. The sample has over 150,000 clones, less than 80% seen once. This specimen consisted of CD4+ T cells sorted from blood, obtained at week 24, from a patient treated with tofacitinib. The receptors derive from a human donor with alopecia areata.

The rearrangement uses TRBV7-2 and TRBJ1-1; D is possibly TRBD1 (6 bases). V lost 5 bases to trimming and J lost 2 bases, with 15 bases between them. Germline-derived CDR1 and CDR2 are SGHTA and FQGNSA. CDR3 length equals 15 residues. The CDR3 DNA reads as TGTGCCAGCAGCCAACGACAGGAGATAAACACTGAAGCTTTCTTT. Translating gives CASSQRQEINTEAFF.

The chain joins TRBV30 to TRBJ1-5, with 11 bases matching TRBD1. Germline CDR1 GTSNPN, CDR2 SVGIG (reference sequence). This CDR3 is built from 15 residues. With 6 bases clipped from V and 2 bases from J, the junction kept 6 bases outside the gene matches. The CDR3 protein is CACGTGGVRNQPQHF. In DNA, the CDR3 is TGTGCCTGCGGGACAGGGGGGGTTCGCAATCAGCCCCAGCATTTT.

This chain uses TRBV7-8 with TRBJ1-1; 7 bases map to TRBD1. The CDR3 totals 12 residues. Germline CDR1 and CDR2: SGHVS and FQNEAQ. Trimming cost V 5 bases and J 6 bases; bases outside gene matches: 3. The CDR3 DNA follows: TGTGCCAGCAGCAACAGGGGCGCTGAAGCTTTCTTT. Protein sequence: CASSNRGAEAFF.

This chain connects TRBV15 to TRBJ1-5; D gene uncertain. Trimming removed 3 bases from V and 6 bases from J, with 9 bases in between. The CDR3 is 13 residues long. The germline V gene encodes CDR1 LNHNV and CDR2 YYDKDF (reference sequence). Here the CDR3 DNA reads TGTGCCACCAGCAGGCGAGAAGGTCAGCCCCAGCATTTT. Protein sequence: CATSRREGQPQHF.

The chain recombines TRBV6-5 with TRBJ2-7, with TRBD1 matching over 7 bases. The V gene end was trimmed by 8 bases and the J gene end by 5 bases; junction bases not matched to a gene: 12. This CDR3 has 14 amino acids. Germline V lookup: CDR1 MNHEY, CDR2 SVGAGI. The CDR3 region is CASGLQGPTNEQYF. The CDR3, as DNA: TGTGCCAGCGGTTTACAGGGGCCGACCAACGAGCAGTACTTC.

This clone has just a few counts. The J gene is TRBJ1-1, the V gene TRBV5-1; D remains unclear. The ends were cut back, 4 bases at V and 5 bases at J, with 12 bases in the middle. Per germline, CDR1 SGHRS and CDR2 YFSETQ. This CDR3 region has 13 residues. The CDR3 DNA reads as TGCGCCAGCAGCCCTGGATGGCAAACTGAAGCTTTCTTT. The encoded protein is CASSPGWQTEAFF.

This rearrangement joins TRBV4-1 to TRBJ1-5; no definite D call. There are 15 residues in the CDR3. From germline, CDR1 is MGHRA and CDR2 YSYEKL. The V gene lost 0 bases and the J gene lost 1 base, with 7 bases spanning the gap. The CDR3 region is CASSQEQVSNQPQHF. CDR3 coding DNA: TGCGCCAGCAGCCAAGAGCAGGTGAGCAATCAGCCCCAGCATTTT.

On this clone: Within the sample, other DNA sequences also encode this same CDR3. The CDR3 sequence: CASSEASTDTQYF. In DNA, the CDR3 is TGTGCCAGCAGTGAAGCTTCCACAGATACGCAGTATTTT. The chain joins TRBV6-1 to TRBJ2-3; D unclear. CDR3 length: 13 residues. CDR1 and CDR2 from the germline V gene are MNHNS and SASEGT. The V and J ends lost 0 bases and 2 bases respectively, with 3 bases between them.

CDR3 bases: TGTGCCAGCAGCGCCAGGCGGGCAGGGTGGAGCGGGGCCACAGATACGCAGTATTTT. It is translated as CASSARRAGWSGATDTQYF. The chain couples TRBV7-9 to TRBJ2-3, with 7 bases fitting TRBD2. Germline CDR1 reads SEHNR; CDR2 reads FQNEAQ (reference sequence). This CDR3 has 19 amino acids. Losses at the gene ends were 5 bases for V and 2 bases for J; bases not matched to a gene: 19.

This clone appeared a few times. Written as DNA, the CDR3 is TGCAGCGTCCACAGGGTTATAGCACCTGAAGCTTTCTTT. Protein: CSVHRVIAPEAFF. The V gene is TRBV29-1, the J gene TRBJ1-1; D perhaps matches TRBD1 (6 bases). Germline lookup yields CDR1 SQVTM and CDR2 ANQGSEA. Trimming left V 6 bases short and J 6 bases short, with 17 bases between. The CDR3 sequence is 13 residues long.

The rearrangement uses TRBV30 and TRBJ1-2; the match to TRBD1 covers 8 bases. The CDR3 spans 13 residues. The germline V gene encodes CDR1 GTSNPN and CDR2 SVGIG (reference sequence). The V gene end was trimmed by 7 bases and the J gene end by 6 bases; junction bases not matched to a gene: 10. The chain's CDR3 is CASGRTGKDGYTF. The CDR3 DNA sequence: TGTGCCTCCGGGAGGACAGGGAAAGATGGCTACACCTTC.

This rearrangement joins TRBV29-1 to TRBJ1-1; D possibly corresponds to TRBD1 (5 bases). This CDR3 has 12 residues. V lost 6 bases to trimming and J lost 2 bases, with 10 bases between them. Germline V gives CDR1 SQVTM, CDR2 ANQGSEA. CDR3 sequence reads: CSVQGHNTEAFF. The DNA for the CDR3 is TGCAGCGTCCAAGGACACAACACTGAAGCTTTCTTT. Based on the CDR3 plus reference TRBV29-1 and TRBJ1-1, the full variable domain is SAVISQKPSRDICQRGTSLTIQCQVDSQVTMMFWYRQQPGQSLTLIATANQGSEATYESGFVIDKFPISRPNLTFSTLTVSNMSPEDSSIYLCSVQGHNTEAFFGQGTRLTVV.

The chain employs TRBV29-1 and TRBJ2-5; 8 nucleotides align to TRBD1. CDR3 size: 12 residues. CDR1 is SQVTM and CDR2 is ANQGSEA in the germline V gene. The V segment lost 6 bases and the J segment 5 bases; nucleotides outside the gene matches: 5. CDR3 bases: TGCAGCGTCAGGGGGCATTGGGAGACCCAGTACTTC. It is translated as CSVRGHWETQYF.

The CDR3 DNA reads TGTGCCAGCAGCGTAGGGGCCCCTAACTATGGCTACACCTTC. It encodes CASSVGAPNYGYTF. The chain carries TRBV9 and TRBJ1-2, with D unresolved. The germline V gene encodes CDR1 SGDLS and CDR2 YYNGEE. CDR3 length: 14 residues. Deletions cut 0 bases from V and 0 bases from J, with 6 bases between.

This clone was observed a single time. In nucleotides, the CDR3 is TGTGCCAGCAGCCCCCACGACAGGGTCTCTGGAAACACCATATATTTT. Translation: CASSPHDRVSGNTIYF. The chain uses TRBV9 and TRBJ1-3, with TRBD1 identical over 7 bases. Per the germline V gene, CDR1 is SGDLS and CDR2 is YYNGEE. V shed 4 bases, J shed 0 bases, and the junction held 7 bases outside the gene matches. The CDR3 length is 16 residues.

V gene TRBV29-1 combines with J gene TRBJ2-5; 11 bases line up with TRBD1. Trimming took 8 bases from V and 5 from J; bases not matched to a gene: 4. The CDR3 has 12 amino acids. CDR1 SQVTM and CDR2 ANQGSEA come from the germline V gene. CDR3 in amino acids: CSSRDRGETQYF. The CDR3 bases are TGCAGCTCCCGGGACAGGGGGGAGACCCAGTACTTC.

This clone has just a few counts. The chain employs TRBV19 and TRBJ2-3, with 8 positions matching TRBD2. Germline values: CDR1 LNHDA, CDR2 SQIVND (reference sequence). Trimming cost V 10 bases and J 6 bases; bases outside gene matches: 12. This CDR3 has 14 amino acids. The CDR3: CATTARSGGDTQYF. In DNA, the CDR3 is TGTGCCACCACAGCCAGGAGCGGGGGCGATACGCAGTATTTT.

This clone was counted between two and nine times. The CDR3 DNA reads as TGTGCCAGCAGCTTATATGGTTCGGGTAGAACCGAGCAGTACTTC. Residues: CASSLYGSGRTEQYF. V usage is TRBV7-2 and J usage is TRBJ2-7, with D unresolved. The germline V and J ends were trimmed by 2 bases and 6 bases, with 17 bases remaining between them. The CDR3 runs 15 residues. Germline values: CDR1 SGHTA, CDR2 FQGNSA.

A few counts support this clone. V is TRBV29-1 and J is TRBJ1-1; D remains unclear. CDR1 is SQVTM, CDR2 ANQGSEA, per germline. Trimming cost V 6 bases and J 0 bases, with 11 bases left between them. The CDR3 loop spans 13 amino acids. This CDR3 is CSVHGILNTEAFF. The CDR3 nucleotides are TGCAGCGTCCACGGGATCCTGAACACTGAAGCTTTCTTT. Full variable domain (rest looked up from reference TRBV29-1 and TRBJ1-1): SAVISQKPSRDICQRGTSLTIQCQVDSQVTMMFWYRQQPGQSLTLIATANQGSEATYESGFVIDKFPISRPNLTFSTLTVSNMSPEDSSIYLCSVHGILNTEAFFGQGTRLTVV.

The J gene is TRBJ1-4, the V gene TRBV7-2; D may be TRBD1 (5 bases). Trimming stripped 5 bases from V and 4 bases from J, with 14 bases between. Per germline, CDR1 SGHTA and CDR2 FQGNSA. The CDR3 runs 15 residues. CDR3 loop: CASSGGGVRNEKLFF. The CDR3 nucleotides are TGTGCCAGCAGCGGTGGGGGGGTGCGTAATGAAAAACTGTTTTTT.

Only a few counts were recorded for this clone. The CDR3 DNA reads as TGTGCCACCAGCAGAGGAGACAGGGGCCGGGTAAACACCATATATTTT. It codes for CATSRGDRGRVNTIYF. The rearrangement links TRBV15 to TRBJ1-3, with 8 nucleotides matching TRBD1. The J segment lost 6 bases and the V segment lost 1 base, leaving 8 bases of the junction unmatched. CDR3 length: 16 residues. Germline CDR1 reads LNHNV; CDR2 reads YYDKDF (reference sequence).

A few counts support this clone. The rearrangement joins TRBV19 to TRBJ1-1; tentative D call: TRBD1 (6 bases). Trimming took off 4 bases at V and 7 bases at J, with 13 bases between the two ends. Germline CDR1 is LNHDA and CDR2 is SQIVND (reference sequence). This CDR3 comprises 13 residues. The CDR3 nucleotides are TGTGCCAGTAGTAAAGGACAGAAGAATGAAGCTTTCTTT. This gives the protein CASSKGQKNEAFF.

The gene calls are TRBV5-1 and TRBJ1-2; 10 bases line up with TRBD1. Per the germline V gene, CDR1 is SGHRS and CDR2 is YFSETQ. Losses at the gene ends were 3 bases for V and 4 bases for J; bases not matched to a gene: 3. CDR3 length: 14 residues. In DNA, the CDR3 is TGCGCCAGCAGCTGGGGACAGGGGAGCTATGGCTACACCTTC. It translates to CASSWGQGSYGYTF.

The chain's CDR3 is CASSLWTGVHYEQYF. The CDR3 coding sequence is TGCGCCAGCAGCCTGTGGACAGGGGTTCATTACGAGCAGTACTTC. J is TRBJ2-7 and V is TRBV4-1; TRBD1 agrees at 9 bases. The CDR3 contains 15 residues. Germline CDR1 reads MGHRA; CDR2 reads YSYEKL. The junction had 8 bases not matched to a gene; V was cut back by 4 bases and J by 4 bases.

The CDR3 here is CASSLASSSRGSKDTEAFF. CDR3 sequence (DNA): TGTGCCAGCAGCTTAGCGTCCTCGTCTCGGGGGAGTAAGGACACTGAAGCTTTCTTT. The chain is built from TRBV7-9 and TRBJ1-1; possible D gene TRBD1, 5 bases. The CDR3 loop spans 19 amino acids. In germline, CDR1 is SEHNR, CDR2 FQNEAQ (reference sequence). V shed 0 bases and J shed 3 bases, with 23 bases lying between them.

The genes are TRBV6-5 and TRBJ2-2; D is possibly TRBD2 (5 bases). The V gene's germline CDR1 is MNHEY and CDR2 SVGAGI. Trimming pared 2 bases from V and 3 bases from J, leaving 7 bases between. CDR3 size: 14 residues. The CDR3 spells CASSYAGDTGELFF. DNA for the CDR3: TGTGCCAGCAGTTACGCCGGGGACACCGGGGAGCTGTTTTTT.